The 20 T cell receptor beta chains given below trace back to one sample, sequenced in a study of CD4+ T cells in melanoma. The assay was immunoSEQ multiplex PCR, and TCRdb's table has in-frame clones only and misses some. The sample includes about 13,000 clones, about 74% seen only once; the top ten take 16%. Sequencing was performed on cells from a culture (not recorded whether cultured in vitro). The receptors come from a human donor with melanoma.

CDR3 sequence reads: CASSVSPYSRNSPLHF. The CDR3 DNA follows: TGTGCCAGCAGCGTAAGCCCCTACAGTCGGAATTCACCCCTCCACTTT. The V call is TRBV9, the J call TRBJ1-6; the D is unclear. Germline-derived CDR1 and CDR2 are SGDLS and YYNGEE. The V and J ends lost 1 base and 7 bases respectively, with 15 bases between them. CDR3 length: 16 residues. Filled out from reference TRBV9 and TRBJ1-6, the complete variable domain reads DSGVTQTPKHLITATGQRVTLRCSPRSGDLSVYWYQQSLDQGLQFLIQYYNGEERAKGNILERFSAQQFPDLHSELNLSSLELGDSALYFCASSVSPYSRNSPLHFGNGTRLTVT.

As DNA, the CDR3 is TGTGCAAGTCGCTTAACGGCCAGTTACGAGCAGTACTTC. Residues: CASRLTASYEQYF. The V gene is TRBV12-2, the J gene TRBJ2-7. TRBV12-2 is a documented pseudogene. The CDR3 length is 13 residues.

The V call is TRBV5-4, the J call TRBJ2-7, with a tentative D call TRBD1 (6 bases). V lost 4 bases and J lost 7, with 21 bases in between. Germline V gene data show CDR1 as SGHNT and CDR2 as YYREEE (reference sequence). This CDR3 comprises 15 residues. This CDR3 reads CASSRTGKSTGEQYF. The DNA of the CDR3 is TGTGCCAGCAGCCGCACAGGGAAAAGCACGGGGGAGCAGTACTTC.

This clone is a singleton in its sample. This chain links TRBV6-6 with TRBJ2-2; 9 bases agree with TRBD1. CDR1 is MNHNY and CDR2 is SVGAGI in the germline V gene (reference sequence). J lost 7 bases, V lost 2 bases, and 8 bases had no gene match. The CDR3 contains 16 residues. The CDR3 DNA is TGTGCCAGCAGTTACCCACCGGGACAGGGAAGCGGGGAGCTGTTTTTT. Its translation is CASSYPPGQGSGELFF.

The chain joins TRBV11-2 to TRBJ2-2; no reliable D call. Between the trimmed V and J ends, which lost 5 bases and 8 bases, there was a span of 18 bases. Germline values: CDR1 SGHAT, CDR2 FQNNGV. This CDR3 comprises 15 residues. The DNA of the CDR3 is TGTGCCAGCAGCCTGGTTAAGGTTTCAACGGGGGAGCTGTTTTTT. Amino acid sequence: CASSLVKVSTGELFF. The variable domain in full, with the rest retrieved from reference TRBV11-2 and TRBJ2-2, is EAGVAQSPRYKIIEKRQSVAFWCNPISGHATLYWYQQILGQGPKLLIQFQNNGVVDDSQLPKDRFSAERLKGVDSTLKIQPAKLEDSAVYLCASSLVKVSTGELFFGEGSRLTVL.

The rearrangement links TRBV19 to TRBJ1-2; D gene uncertain. Trimming left V 3 bases short and J 3 bases short, with 8 bases between. Germline V gene sequence: CDR1 LNHDA, CDR2 SQIVND (reference sequence). The CDR3 runs 13 residues. The CDR3 spells CASSMPRHYGYTF. The CDR3 coding sequence is TGTGCCAGTAGTATGCCCCGTCACTATGGCTACACCTTC.

The J gene is TRBJ2-3, the V gene TRBV7-6, with 13 bases fitting TRBD2. Germline V lookup: CDR1 SGHVS, CDR2 FNYEAQ. Germline trimming cut 1 base from V and 6 bases from J; bases unmatched to any gene: 4. CDR3 length: 16 residues. DNA for the CDR3: TGTGCCAGCAGCTTAGAACTAGCGGGGGGGAAGGATACGCAGTATTTT. Protein: CASSLELAGGKDTQYF.

The chain combines TRBV19 with TRBJ1-2; TRBD1 might be the D (6 bases). CDR1 and CDR2 from the germline V gene are LNHDA and SQIVND (reference sequence). The CDR3 loop spans 18 amino acids. With 5 bases removed from V and 3 bases from J, the gap between germline ends came to 25 bases. CDR3 sequence reads: CASSSRLNPGGRYYGYTF. CDR3 sequence (DNA): TGTGCCAGTAGTTCCCGGTTGAATCCGGGGGGCCGATACTATGGCTACACCTTC.

V and J are TRBV6-6 and TRBJ1-4; D call uncertain. The CDR3 runs to 13 residues. The V and J ends lost 4 bases and 9 bases respectively, with 12 bases between them. CDR1 and CDR2 from the germline V gene are MNHNY and SVGAGI (reference sequence). CDR3 in amino acids: CASSSVPPKKLFF. For the CDR3, the DNA is TGTGCCAGCAGTTCGGTACCTCCGAAAAAACTGTTTTTT.

The CDR3 region is CASSLAGGRGRSSNEKLFF. The CDR3 bases are TGCGCCAGCAGCCTCGCGGGAGGCAGGGGGAGAAGTTCCAATGAAAAACTGTTTTTT. This chain joins TRBV4-1 and TRBJ1-4; 7 positions match TRBD1. With 4 bases clipped from V and 5 bases from J, the junction kept 19 bases outside the gene matches. The CDR3 contains 19 residues. Germline assignment: CDR1 MGHRA and CDR2 YSYEKL.

This chain joins TRBV5-1 and TRBJ2-7; D might be TRBD2 (6 bases). The CDR3 covers 14 residues. Germline assignment: CDR1 SGHRS and CDR2 YFSETQ. V was shortened by 3 bases and J by 6 bases, with 16 bases between the two germline ends. CDR3 sequence reads: CASSWGTQGGEQYF. In nucleotides, the CDR3 is TGCGCCAGCAGCTGGGGAACCCAGGGAGGCGAGCAGTACTTC.

The V gene is TRBV4-2, the J gene TRBJ2-7; D might be TRBD2 (6 bases). The CDR3 sequence is 18 residues long. From germline, CDR1 is LGHNA and CDR2 YNFKEQ. Trimming removed 1 base at V and 1 base at J, with 20 bases between. CDR3 nucleotide sequence: TGTGCCAGCAGCCAAGCCGTTAGGACTGCGGGGTATTCCTACGAGCAGTACTTC. This codes for CASSQAVRTAGYSYEQYF.

The V call is TRBV5-1, the J call TRBJ2-7; 8 nucleotides line up with TRBD1. Trimming at V came to 3 bases and at J to 3 bases, leaving 5 bases not matched to a gene. The germline gives CDR1 SGHRS, CDR2 YFSETQ. The CDR3 covers 14 residues. The CDR3: CASSSGQAVYEQYF. In DNA, the CDR3 is TGCGCCAGCAGCTCGGGACAGGCCGTCTACGAGCAGTACTTC.

The chain is built from TRBV7-3 and TRBJ1-2; 7 nucleotides line up with TRBD1. J gave up 6 bases and V 5 bases, and 3 bases lay outside the gene matches. Germline V gene sequence: CDR1 SGHTA, CDR2 FQGTGA. The CDR3 spans 12 residues. The CDR3 sequence: CASSLTGHGYTF. The CDR3 coding sequence is TGTGCCAGCAGCCTGACAGGGCATGGCTACACCTTC.

V is TRBV7-2 and J is TRBJ1-6; no clear D gene. Trimming removed 5 bases from V and 7 bases from J, with 15 bases in between. In germline, CDR1 is SGHTA, CDR2 FQGNSA. The CDR3 contains 15 residues. The CDR3, as DNA: TGTGCCAGCAGCCCCCAGGTGTTGCAAAATTCACCCCTCCACTTT. It encodes CASSPQVLQNSPLHF. The variable domain in full, completed from reference TRBV7-2 and TRBJ1-6, reads GAGVSQSPSNKVTEKGKDVELRCDPISGHTALYWYRQSLGQGLEFLIYFQGNSAPDKSGLPSDRFSAERTGGSVSTLTIQRTQQEDSAVYLCASSPQVLQNSPLHFGNGTRLTVT.

This chain uses TRBV5-5 with TRBJ1-2, with D uncertain. The CDR3 loop spans 15 amino acids. CDR1 and CDR2 from the germline V gene are SGHKS and YYEKEE (reference sequence). V was shortened by 0 bases and J by 4 bases, with 13 bases between the two germline ends. The CDR3 is CASSLVLPIFYGYTF. The CDR3, as DNA: TGTGCCAGCAGCTTGGTGCTGCCTATCTTCTATGGCTACACCTTC.

This clone was counted a few times. V usage is TRBV6-1 and J usage is TRBJ2-3; 8 bases align to TRBD1. This CDR3 has 16 amino acids. V gave up 3 bases and J gave up 2 bases; unmatched junction bases: 7. Germline loops: CDR1 MNHNS, CDR2 SASEGT. CDR3 sequence (DNA): TGTGCCAGCAGTGATCCGGGACAGGCCAACACAGATACGCAGTATTTT. It specifies CASSDPGQANTDTQYF.

The genes are TRBV11-3 and TRBJ2-5; D uncertain. CDR3 length equals 14 residues. CDR1 and CDR2 from the germline V gene are SGHNT and YENEEA. The V gene lost 2 bases and the J gene lost 3 bases, with 10 bases spanning the gap. The CDR3 coding sequence is TGTGCCAGCAGCTTAACAACGAATAAAGAGACCCAGTACTTC. Amino acid sequence: CASSLTTNKETQYF.

This clone was seen only a few times. V and J are TRBV9 and TRBJ1-6; a possible D gene is TRBD1 (5 bases). The CDR3 spans 16 residues. Germline CDR1 and CDR2: SGDLS and YYNGEE. V was shortened by 0 bases and J by 0 bases, with 7 bases between the two germline ends. In DNA form, the CDR3 reads TGTGCCAGCAGCGTAGGGGGGGGCTCCTATAATTCACCCCTCCACTTT. This translates into CASSVGGGSYNSPLHF.

CDR3 protein: CASSAVYEQYF. CDR3 DNA: TGTGCCAGCAGTGCCGTTTACGAGCAGTACTTC. V usage is TRBV6-5 and J usage is TRBJ2-7, with D uncertain. CDR3 size: 11 residues. The V gene's germline CDR1 is MNHEY and CDR2 SVGAGI. Trimming cost V 5 bases and J 4 bases, with 6 bases left between them.